This entry lists 10 T cell receptor beta chains sequenced from one sample in a study of blood T cell repertoires in COVID-19. Profiling relied on immunoSEQ multiplex PCR, and the TCRdb table lists in-frame clones only, not all of them. Here the sample spans 240,000 or so clones, roughly 83% being singletons. Sequenced input: peripheral blood. The source of these receptors is a woman aged 80 or over with acute or convalescent COVID-19.

The chain has TRBV11-2 and TRBJ2-5, with D perhaps TRBD1 (5 bases). The germline V gene has CDR1 SGHAT and CDR2 FQNNGV. Trimming cost V 1 base and J 3 bases, with 6 bases left between them. The CDR3 spans 13 residues. The CDR3 loop is CASSLGQKETQYF. Written as DNA, the CDR3 is TGTGCCAGCAGCTTAGGACAGAAAGAGACCCAGTACTTC.

The chain uses TRBV7-9 and TRBJ1-3, with a weak D call TRBD1 (5 bases). Germline CDR1 SEHNR, CDR2 FQNEAQ (reference sequence). The CDR3 runs 15 residues. The germline V and J ends were trimmed by 5 bases and 4 bases, with 15 bases remaining between them. The CDR3 coding sequence is TGTGCCAGCAGCCCCCGCGGGGCCCTGGGAAACACCATATATTTT. This encodes CASSPRGALGNTIYF.

The chain couples TRBV27 to TRBJ1-3; TRBD1 might be the D (5 bases). Trimming pared 6 bases from V and 4 bases from J, leaving 13 bases between. The CDR3 sequence is 14 residues long. The germline V gene encodes CDR1 MNHEY and CDR2 SMNVEV (reference sequence). The CDR3 DNA sequence: TGTGCCAGCAGCTTAAGGGGTCCCGGAAACACCATATATTTT. It yields the protein CASSLRGPGNTIYF.

This clone occurred once. The chain uses TRBV12-3 or TRBV12-4 and TRBJ1-2, with unresolved D. This CDR3 is 13 amino acids long. V shed 3 bases and J shed 4 bases, with 9 bases lying between them. CDR3 in amino acids: CASSLKASYGYTF. Here the CDR3 DNA reads TGTGCCAGCAGTTTGAAAGCCTCCTATGGCTACACCTTC.

The chain couples TRBV2 to TRBJ1-4; D is perhaps TRBD1 (6 bases). Germline V gene lookup returns CDR1 SNHLY and CDR2 FYNNEI. This CDR3 is built from 14 residues. Between the trimmed V and J ends, which lost 4 bases and 6 bases, there was a span of 12 bases. CDR3 region: CASSVAGADEKLFF. The CDR3 DNA follows: TGTGCCAGCAGTGTAGCAGGGGCGGATGAAAAACTGTTTTTT.

A single count supports this clone. V is TRBV7-2 and J is TRBJ2-2; 7 bases fit TRBD1. V lost 4 bases and J lost 5; bases outside the gene matches: 7. This CDR3 has 15 amino acids. Per the germline V gene, CDR1 is SGHTA and CDR2 is FQGNSA. Written as DNA, the CDR3 is TGTGCCAGCAGCTACCGGGACAGAGTAACCGGGGAGCTGTTTTTT. Translated, it gives CASSYRDRVTGELFF.

This clone was detected once. The gene calls are TRBV25-1 and TRBJ1-1, with 7 nucleotides matching TRBD1. The germline V gene has CDR1 MGHDK and CDR2 SYGVNS. This CDR3 region has 15 residues. V shed 6 bases and J 5 bases; nucleotides not matched to a gene: 12. The CDR3 coding sequence is TGTGCCAGCAGCACAGGGGCCAATACCCTAACTGAAGCTTTCTTT. This sequence encodes CASSTGANTLTEAFF. The full variable domain, with the rest looked up from reference TRBV25-1 and TRBJ1-1, is EADIYQTPRYLVIGTGKKITLECSQTMGHDKMYWYQQDPGMELHLIHYSYGVNSTEKGDLSSESTVSRIRTEHFPLTLESARPSHTSQYLCASSTGANTLTEAFFGQGTRLTVV.

The chain employs TRBV30 and TRBJ1-6, with D maybe TRBD1 (5 bases). V was shortened by 4 bases and J by 8 bases, with 12 bases between the two germline ends. This CDR3 spans 13 amino acids. Germline CDR1 is GTSNPN and CDR2 is SVGIG (reference sequence). This CDR3 reads CAWTKGDHSPLHF. Written as DNA, the CDR3 is TGTGCCTGGACAAAAGGGGATCATTCACCCCTCCACTTT.

The rearrangement joins TRBV12-3 or TRBV12-4 to TRBJ2-1, with 7 bases lining up with TRBD1. The CDR3 sequence is 13 residues long. Trimming cost V 6 bases and J 9 bases; bases outside gene matches: 8. This CDR3 is CASSQTGLGEQFF. CDR3 DNA sequence: TGTGCCAGCAGCCAGACAGGGTTGGGTGAGCAGTTCTTC.

Note on this clone: Other nucleotide sequences from this sample produce the same CDR3. The V call is TRBV12-3 or TRBV12-4, the J call TRBJ1-6; D unclear. This CDR3 region has 12 residues. V lost 4 bases to trimming and J lost 8 bases, with 6 bases between them. The CDR3 nucleotides read TGTGCCAGCAGTTCTCGGGATTCACCCCTCCACTTT. Translating it yields CASSSRDSPLHF.